The present T cell receptor (beta chain) was sequenced within a study of T-cell reconstitution after alpha-beta-depleted transplantation in children. Whole-study results and caveats: Surviving recipient T cells and thymic progenitors accounted for the high day-60 TCRbeta diversity observed in some patients. Expanded graft clones numbering several hundred reportedly gave rise to alpha-beta T cells about two months after transplant.

This clonotype was counted a few times. No antigen is known for it. Preparation of the TCRbeta library used unique molecular identifiers. TCRdb analysed the PCR reads with MiXCR anew, one entry per CDR3 protein. The sample has 70,000 to 95,000 distinct CDR3 sequences, roughly a sixth seen once. Sequencing was performed on PBMCs, mostly from graft donor cells, taken 180 days after TCRalphabeta/CD19-depleted stem cell transplant. This clonotype was obtained from a male patient aged 2 to 9 who had a stem cell transplant for acute lymphoblastic leukemia, so the T cells may come from the graft donor.

Written as DNA, the CDR3 is TGTGCCAGCAGCCAAGGCGAGCTGGAGGACACTGAAGCTTTCTTT. Translation: CASSQGELEDTEAFF. J is TRBJ1-1 and V is TRBV3-1; unclear D gene. In germline, CDR1 is LGHDT, CDR2 YNNKEL (reference sequence). The CDR3 contains 15 residues. V dropped 1 base and J dropped 3 bases, with 12 bases sitting between them.